The rows below give T cell receptor beta chains drawn from one sample of a study of Ad26.COV2.S vaccination and SARS-CoV-2 variants. Libraries were prepared by immunoSEQ multiplex PCR; TCRdb keeps only in-frame clonotypes and omits some of them. The data contain some 410,000 clones, around 92% of them singletons. Sequences were derived from peripheral blood, sampled in a trial of Ad26.COV2.S vaccine versus placebo. These receptors were obtained from a person aged 18-65 years who received the Ad26.COV2.S COVID-19 vaccine or a placebo. Both conserved end residues are part of each CDR3. Fields, in order: CDR3 DNA, CDR3 protein, J gene, clone size, V gene, D gene. The D gene is left open where the match is weak. Expanded clones get a size class; other rows say once, few or many, or leave the size out.

CDR3nt: TGTGCCAGCAGCCCCCGGGGACCTTACGTGGATGAGCAGTTCTTC
CDR3aa: CASSPRGPYVDEQFF
j_gene: TRBJ2-1
abundance: .
v_gene: TRBV9
d_gene: .

CDR3nt: TGTGCCAGCAGCTTAGTACGCGGGGGGAACTACGAGCAGTACTTC
CDR3aa: CASSLVRGGNYEQYF
j_gene: TRBJ2-7
abundance: .
v_gene: TRBV7-2
d_gene: TRBD2

CDR3nt: TGTGCCAGCAGCCAAGATGTTCGGGCCGTCCTTACTTCGGGGGGTGTCGATGAGCAGTTCTTC
CDR3aa: CASSQDVRAVLTSGGVDEQFF
j_gene: TRBJ2-1
abundance: .
v_gene: TRBV3-1/TRBV3-2
d_gene: TRBD2

CDR3nt: TGCGCCAGCAGCTTGGCCGGGACAGGGCGACGCCAAGAGACCCAGTACTTC
CDR3aa: CASSLAGTGRRQETQYF
j_gene: TRBJ2-5
abundance: once
v_gene: TRBV5-1
d_gene: TRBD1

CDR3nt: TGTGCCAGCAGATTGGCCCGCACAGATACGCAGTATTTT
CDR3aa: CASRLARTDTQYF
j_gene: TRBJ2-3
abundance: .
v_gene: TRBV5-4
d_gene: .

CDR3nt: TGCGCCAGCAGTGAGCGACGGCCCCGGACAGGGAGTTTCACAGATACGCAGTATTTT
CDR3aa: CASSERRPRTGSFTDTQYF
j_gene: TRBJ2-3
abundance: .
v_gene: TRBV10-1
d_gene: TRBD1

CDR3nt: TGCGCCAGCAGCTTGGAAGTCGGGGGTTCTAATTCACCCCTCCACTTT
CDR3aa: CASSLEVGGSNSPLHF
j_gene: TRBJ1-6
abundance: .
v_gene: TRBV5-1
d_gene: .

CDR3nt: TGTGCCAGCAGCCTGTCAATGCTCCTCTCCTACAATGAGCAGTTCTTC
CDR3aa: CASSLSMLLSYNEQFF
j_gene: TRBJ2-1
abundance: .
v_gene: TRBV6-6
d_gene: .

CDR3nt: TGTGCCAGCAGGGACAGAAGCAATCAGCCCCAGCATTTT
CDR3aa: CASRDRSNQPQHF
j_gene: TRBJ1-5
abundance: .
v_gene: TRBV6-5
d_gene: .

CDR3nt: TGTGCCAGCAGCTTGGGACAGGGGTCTACAACTAATGAAAAACTGTTTTTT
CDR3aa: CASSLGQGSTTNEKLFF
j_gene: TRBJ1-4
abundance: .
v_gene: TRBV5-8
d_gene: TRBD1

CDR3nt: TGCGCCAGCAGCCCGTCGACCCTTTCGTGGGGAGCTTTCTTT
CDR3aa: CASSPSTLSWGAFF
j_gene: TRBJ1-1
abundance: .
v_gene: TRBV5-1
d_gene: .

CDR3nt: TGTGCCAGCAGTACGAGCAGGGGATACAATGAGCAGTTCTTC
CDR3aa: CASSTSRGYNEQFF
j_gene: TRBJ2-1
abundance: .
v_gene: TRBV6-5
d_gene: .

CDR3nt: TGTGCCAGCAGCGCATGGGACAGGGAGGATGGCTACACCTTC
CDR3aa: CASSAWDREDGYTF
j_gene: TRBJ1-2
abundance: .
v_gene: TRBV7-9
d_gene: TRBD1

CDR3nt: TGTGCCAGCTCACTACTTAGCGGGAGCACAGATACGCAGTATTTT
CDR3aa: CASSLLSGSTDTQYF
j_gene: TRBJ2-3
abundance: .
v_gene: TRBV18
d_gene: TRBD2

CDR3nt: TGTGCCAGCAGCGGACAGGGCCTGCAGAACACTGAAGCTTTCTTT
CDR3aa: CASSGQGLQNTEAFF
j_gene: TRBJ1-1
abundance: .
v_gene: TRBV7-9
d_gene: TRBD1

CDR3nt: TGTGCCAGCAGTTACGAACGGACCTTCCGGAAACTGTTTTTT
CDR3aa: CASSYERTFRKLFF
j_gene: TRBJ1-4
abundance: .
v_gene: TRBV6-5
d_gene: .

CDR3nt: TGTGCCTTACCCCAGCGGGGGGGGACTTACAATGAGCAGTTCTTC
CDR3aa: CALPQRGGTYNEQFF
j_gene: TRBJ2-1
abundance: .
v_gene: TRBV2
d_gene: TRBD2

CDR3nt: TGCGCCAGCAGCTGGACTAGCGGGGGCCCAGCCTACGAGCAGTACTTC
CDR3aa: CASSWTSGGPAYEQYF
j_gene: TRBJ2-7
abundance: .
v_gene: TRBV5-1
d_gene: TRBD2

CDR3nt: TGTGCCAGCAGCTTCGTCCAGGGGTGGTACAATGAGCAGTTCTTC
CDR3aa: CASSFVQGWYNEQFF
j_gene: TRBJ2-1
abundance: .
v_gene: TRBV7-9
d_gene: .

CDR3nt: TGTGCCAGCAGACCCGTGGGAGGGGGCTCCTACGAGCAGTACTTC
CDR3aa: CASRPVGGGSYEQYF
j_gene: TRBJ2-7
abundance: once
v_gene: TRBV7-6
d_gene: .

CDR3nt: TGCGCCAGCAGCCAAGATCTAGGTAGACGGGAGACCCAGTACTTC
CDR3aa: CASSQDLGRRETQYF
j_gene: TRBJ2-5
abundance: .
v_gene: TRBV4-3
d_gene: .

CDR3nt: TGTGCCAGTAGGAGGGGACAGCCCTTAAACACTGAAGCTTTCTTT
CDR3aa: CASRRGQPLNTEAFF
j_gene: TRBJ1-1
abundance: once
v_gene: TRBV19
d_gene: TRBD1

CDR3nt: TGCGCCAGCAGGGTAGGGTTGGATGAAAAACTGTTTTTT
CDR3aa: CASRVGLDEKLFF
j_gene: TRBJ1-4
abundance: .
v_gene: TRBV5-1
d_gene: .

CDR3nt: TGTGCCACCAATTCAGGACAGACGAACACCGGGGAGCTGTTTTTT
CDR3aa: CATNSGQTNTGELFF
j_gene: TRBJ2-2
abundance: .
v_gene: TRBV15
d_gene: .

CDR3nt: TGTGCCAGCAGCCCGGGACAGAGCCTCGCCCAGTACTTC
CDR3aa: CASSPGQSLAQYF
j_gene: TRBJ2-5
abundance: .
v_gene: TRBV14
d_gene: TRBD1

CDR3nt: TGTGCCAGCAGTTACTACCAGGGGGCTCCAATCATGAACACTGAAGCTTTCTTT
CDR3aa: CASSYYQGAPIMNTEAFF
j_gene: TRBJ1-1
abundance: .
v_gene: TRBV28
d_gene: TRBD1

CDR3nt: TGTGCCAGTATCCACCAGGGGAACACTGAAGCTTTCTTT
CDR3aa: CASIHQGNTEAFF
j_gene: TRBJ1-1
abundance: .
v_gene: TRBV19
d_gene: .

CDR3nt: TGTGCCAGCAGTTACGAGGGGATGGTTTCCGACTTC
CDR3aa: CASSYEGMVSDF
j_gene: TRBJ2-4
abundance: .
v_gene: TRBV6-2/TRBV6-3
d_gene: .

CDR3nt: TGCGCCAGCAGCCAAGCCCCTGACGGCGCGGAAGCTTTCTTT
CDR3aa: CASSQAPDGAEAFF
j_gene: TRBJ1-1
abundance: .
v_gene: TRBV4-3
d_gene: .

CDR3nt: TGTGCCAGCAGCTTGGCAACGAATGAAAAACTGTTTTTT
CDR3aa: CASSLATNEKLFF
j_gene: TRBJ1-4
abundance: .
v_gene: TRBV5-5
d_gene: .

CDR3nt: TGTGCCAGCAGTGCGGGACTAGCGGGGGGGCCGGGGGAGACCCAGTACTTC
CDR3aa: CASSAGLAGGPGETQYF
j_gene: TRBJ2-5
abundance: .
v_gene: TRBV2
d_gene: TRBD2

CDR3nt: TGCGCCAGCAGCCAGATCGGACGGAAGAACACTGAAGCTTTCTTT
CDR3aa: CASSQIGRKNTEAFF
j_gene: TRBJ1-1
abundance: once
v_gene: TRBV4-1
d_gene: .

CDR3nt: TGTGCCAGCCACGACCCTTCCCAGGGGAATCAGCCCCAGCATTTT
CDR3aa: CASHDPSQGNQPQHF
j_gene: TRBJ1-5
abundance: once
v_gene: TRBV5-8
d_gene: .

CDR3nt: TGTGCCAGCAGCCACGACTTGCGCGAGCAGTACTTC
CDR3aa: CASSHDLREQYF
j_gene: TRBJ2-7
abundance: .
v_gene: TRBV3-1/TRBV3-2
d_gene: .

CDR3nt: TGTGCCAGCAGACGAGACAGGGTCCTAGGGGAGACCCAGTACTTC
CDR3aa: CASRRDRVLGETQYF
j_gene: TRBJ2-5
abundance: .
v_gene: TRBV7-2
d_gene: TRBD1

CDR3nt: TGTGCCAGCAGAGACCCGGGACAGGGTTACGAGCAGTACTTC
CDR3aa: CASRDPGQGYEQYF
j_gene: TRBJ2-7
abundance: .
v_gene: TRBV2
d_gene: TRBD1

CDR3nt: TGCGCCAGCAGCTTGGTCAGCTCTAGCACAGATACGCAGTATTTT
CDR3aa: CASSLVSSSTDTQYF
j_gene: TRBJ2-3
abundance: .
v_gene: TRBV5-1
d_gene: .

CDR3nt: TGTGCCAGCAGTTTATCAGGTCCCGGGGAGCTGTTTTTT
CDR3aa: CASSLSGPGELFF
j_gene: TRBJ2-2
abundance: .
v_gene: TRBV12-3/TRBV12-4
d_gene: .

CDR3nt: TGTGCCAGCAGCTTAGCTATCCGGGCCCCCTACGAGCAGTACTTC
CDR3aa: CASSLAIRAPYEQYF
j_gene: TRBJ2-7
abundance: .
v_gene: TRBV7-2
d_gene: .

CDR3nt: TGTGCCAGCAGTCAGGGACAGGGCACCTCCTACGAGCAGTACTTC
CDR3aa: CASSQGQGTSYEQYF
j_gene: TRBJ2-7
abundance: .
v_gene: TRBV6-5
d_gene: TRBD1

CDR3nt: TGTGCCAGAAGCCGTCCGGGACTAGCGGGCTTTAGCACAGATACGCAGTATTTT
CDR3aa: CARSRPGLAGFSTDTQYF
j_gene: TRBJ2-3
abundance: .
v_gene: TRBV5-3
d_gene: TRBD2

CDR3nt: TGTGCCAGCCCCCCGACTAGATACCTCCACCCACTAAAAAATGAGCAGTTCTTC
CDR3aa: CASPPTRYLHPLKNEQFF
j_gene: TRBJ2-1
abundance: .
v_gene: TRBV19
d_gene: .

CDR3nt: TGTGCCAGCAGCGTAGGGTGGGGAGGCTACACCTTC
CDR3aa: CASSVGWGGYTF
j_gene: TRBJ1-2
abundance: .
v_gene: TRBV9
d_gene: .

CDR3nt: TGTGCCAGCATCAACCCCCGGGGGCGAAGCAGGAGGAGGCGAACTGAAGCTTTCTTT
CDR3aa: CASINPRGRSRRRRTEAFF
j_gene: TRBJ1-1
abundance: .
v_gene: TRBV11-3
d_gene: .

CDR3nt: TGTGCCAGCGCCTGGCCCAGCGGTAGCCGCTCTGGAAACACCATATATTTT
CDR3aa: CASAWPSGSRSGNTIYF
j_gene: TRBJ1-3
abundance: .
v_gene: TRBV28
d_gene: .

CDR3nt: TGTGCCAGCAGTTACGGGACAGAGAGGAGAAGGGCTGGTCAGCCCCAGCATTTT
CDR3aa: CASSYGTERRRAGQPQHF
j_gene: TRBJ1-5
abundance: .
v_gene: TRBV6-2/TRBV6-3
d_gene: TRBD1

CDR3nt: TGCGCCAGCAGCGTGACCTCGAGCTCTGGAAACACCATATATTTT
CDR3aa: CASSVTSSSGNTIYF
j_gene: TRBJ1-3
abundance: .
v_gene: TRBV5-1
d_gene: .

CDR3nt: TGTGCCAGCAGCAAAAGGAGGGGCCACGAGCAGTACTTC
CDR3aa: CASSKRRGHEQYF
j_gene: TRBJ2-7
abundance: .
v_gene: TRBV21-1
d_gene: .

CDR3nt: TGCGCCAGCAGCCAGACAGGGGTAGGAGAAAAACTGTTTTTT
CDR3aa: CASSQTGVGEKLFF
j_gene: TRBJ1-4
abundance: .
v_gene: TRBV4-1
d_gene: TRBD1

CDR3nt: TGCGCCAGCAGCCAAGATCCCGCAGCCGGAGGCAATCAGCCCCAGCATTTT
CDR3aa: CASSQDPAAGGNQPQHF
j_gene: TRBJ1-5
abundance: .
v_gene: TRBV4-3
d_gene: .

CDR3nt: TGTGCCTGGGGGCTGACTAGCGGAACCTACGAGCAGTACTTC
CDR3aa: CAWGLTSGTYEQYF
j_gene: TRBJ2-7
abundance: .
v_gene: TRBV30
d_gene: TRBD2

CDR3nt: TGTGCCAGCACCGCCCGGGACAGTACTGAAGCTTTCTTT
CDR3aa: CASTARDSTEAFF
j_gene: TRBJ1-1
abundance: .
v_gene: TRBV2
d_gene: TRBD1

CDR3nt: TGCGCCAGCAGCCAAGCTACACTAGTCTGGGATACGCAGTATTTT
CDR3aa: CASSQATLVWDTQYF
j_gene: TRBJ2-3
abundance: once
v_gene: TRBV4-3
d_gene: .

CDR3nt: TGTGCCAGCAGCTTATCCGGGACAGGCGCCTACGAGCAGTACTTC
CDR3aa: CASSLSGTGAYEQYF
j_gene: TRBJ2-7
abundance: .
v_gene: TRBV5-6
d_gene: TRBD1

CDR3nt: TGCGCCAGCAGTGCCAAGGGCTGGGAAATTAGCAATCAGCCCCAGCATTTT
CDR3aa: CASSAKGWEISNQPQHF
j_gene: TRBJ1-5
abundance: .
v_gene: TRBV10-2
d_gene: .

CDR3nt: TGTGCCAGCAGTTCCCCCTTGCGCGGGGGAGCCAATGAGCAGTTCTTC
CDR3aa: CASSSPLRGGANEQFF
j_gene: TRBJ2-1
abundance: .
v_gene: TRBV6-5
d_gene: TRBD2

CDR3nt: TGTGCCAGTAGTATCTTCTGGGGTTCAGGTGAGAACACTGAAGCTTTCTTT
CDR3aa: CASSIFWGSGENTEAFF
j_gene: TRBJ1-1
abundance: .
v_gene: TRBV19
d_gene: .